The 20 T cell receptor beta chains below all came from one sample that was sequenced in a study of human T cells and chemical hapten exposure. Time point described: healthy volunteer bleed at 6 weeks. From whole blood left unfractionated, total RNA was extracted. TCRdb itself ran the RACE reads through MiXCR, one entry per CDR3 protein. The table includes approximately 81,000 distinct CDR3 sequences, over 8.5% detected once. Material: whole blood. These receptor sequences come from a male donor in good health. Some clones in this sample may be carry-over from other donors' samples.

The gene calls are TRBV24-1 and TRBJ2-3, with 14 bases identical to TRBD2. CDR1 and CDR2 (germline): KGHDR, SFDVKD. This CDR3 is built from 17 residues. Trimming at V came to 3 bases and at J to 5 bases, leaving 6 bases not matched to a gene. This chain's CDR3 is CATSDTHGLAGGDTQYF. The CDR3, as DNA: TGTGCCACCAGTGATACACACGGACTAGCGGGAGGAGATACGCAGTATTTT.

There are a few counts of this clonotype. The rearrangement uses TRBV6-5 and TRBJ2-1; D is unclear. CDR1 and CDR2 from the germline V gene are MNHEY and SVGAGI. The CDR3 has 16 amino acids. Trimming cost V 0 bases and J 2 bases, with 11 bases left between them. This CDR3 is CASSYSASPPYNEQFF. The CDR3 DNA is TGTGCCAGCAGTTACTCGGCGAGTCCCCCCTACAATGAGCAGTTCTTC.

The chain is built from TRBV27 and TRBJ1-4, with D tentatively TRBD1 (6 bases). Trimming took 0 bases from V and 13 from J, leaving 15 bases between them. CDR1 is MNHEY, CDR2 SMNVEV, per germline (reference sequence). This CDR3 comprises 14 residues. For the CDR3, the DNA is TGTGCCAGCAGTTTATCGGGGCCGGGGGCAGGACTGTTTTTT. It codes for CASSLSGPGAGLFF.

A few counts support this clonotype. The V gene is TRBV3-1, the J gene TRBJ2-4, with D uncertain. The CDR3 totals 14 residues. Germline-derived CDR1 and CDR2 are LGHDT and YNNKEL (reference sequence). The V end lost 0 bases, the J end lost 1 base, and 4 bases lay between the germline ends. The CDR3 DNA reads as TGTGCCAGCAGCCAAGAAGCGGCCAAAAACATTCAGTACTTC. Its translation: CASSQEAAKNIQYF. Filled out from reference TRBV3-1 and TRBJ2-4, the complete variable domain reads DTAVSQTPKYLVTQMGNDKSIKCEQNLGHDTMYWYKQDSKKFLKIMFSYNNKELIINETVPNRFSPKSPDKAHLNLHINSLELGDSAVYFCASSQEAAKNIQYFGAGTRLSVL.

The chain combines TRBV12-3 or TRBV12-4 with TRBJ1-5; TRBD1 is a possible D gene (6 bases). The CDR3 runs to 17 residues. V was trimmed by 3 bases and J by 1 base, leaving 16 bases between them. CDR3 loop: CASSLKRGGWSNQPQHF. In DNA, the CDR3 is TGTGCCAGCAGTTTGAAGAGAGGGGGTTGGAGCAATCAGCCCCAGCATTTT.

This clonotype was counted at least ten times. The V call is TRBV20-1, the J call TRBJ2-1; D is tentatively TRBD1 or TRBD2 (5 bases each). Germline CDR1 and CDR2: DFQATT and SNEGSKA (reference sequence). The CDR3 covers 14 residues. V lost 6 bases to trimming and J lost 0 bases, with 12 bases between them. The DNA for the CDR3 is TGCAGTGCAACGGGACCCCACTCCTACAATGAGCAGTTCTTC. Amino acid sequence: CSATGPHSYNEQFF.

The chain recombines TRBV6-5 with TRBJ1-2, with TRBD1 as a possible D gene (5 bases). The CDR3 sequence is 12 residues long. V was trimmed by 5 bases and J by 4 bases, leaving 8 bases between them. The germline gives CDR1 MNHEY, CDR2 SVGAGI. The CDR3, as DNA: TGTGCCAGCAGTCCGGGGGGCTATGGCTACACCTTC. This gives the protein CASSPGGYGYTF.

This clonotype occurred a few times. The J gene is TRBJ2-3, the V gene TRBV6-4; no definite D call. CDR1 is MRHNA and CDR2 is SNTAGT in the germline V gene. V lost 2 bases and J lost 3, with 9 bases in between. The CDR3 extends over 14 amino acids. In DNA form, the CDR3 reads TGTGCCAGCAGTGACAACGGGTTGACAGATACGCAGTATTTT. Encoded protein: CASSDNGLTDTQYF.

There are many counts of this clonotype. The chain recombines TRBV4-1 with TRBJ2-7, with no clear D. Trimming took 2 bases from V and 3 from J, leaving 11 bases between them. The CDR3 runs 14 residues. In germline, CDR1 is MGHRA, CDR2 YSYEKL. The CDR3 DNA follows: TGCGCCAGCAGCCAATCCCAAGGGCGCTACGAGCAGTACTTC. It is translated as CASSQSQGRYEQYF.

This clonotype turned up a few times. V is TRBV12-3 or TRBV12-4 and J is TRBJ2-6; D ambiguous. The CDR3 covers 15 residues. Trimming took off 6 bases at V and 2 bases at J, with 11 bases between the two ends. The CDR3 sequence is CASRHIKTGANVLTF. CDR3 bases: TGTGCCAGCAGGCACATAAAAACTGGGGCCAACGTCCTGACTTTC.

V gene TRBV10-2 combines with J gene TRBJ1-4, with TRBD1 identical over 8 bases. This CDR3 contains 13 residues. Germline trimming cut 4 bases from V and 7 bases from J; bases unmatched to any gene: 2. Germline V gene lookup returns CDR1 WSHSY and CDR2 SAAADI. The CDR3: CASSGTGSEKLFF. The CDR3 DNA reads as TGCGCCAGCAGTGGGACAGGGAGTGAAAAACTGTTTTTT.

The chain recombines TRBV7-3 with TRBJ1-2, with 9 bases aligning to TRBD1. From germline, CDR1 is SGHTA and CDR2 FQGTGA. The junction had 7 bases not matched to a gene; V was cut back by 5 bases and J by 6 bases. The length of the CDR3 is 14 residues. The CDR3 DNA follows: TGTGCCAGCAGCCGAAGGGACAGGGAGGATGGCTACACCTTC. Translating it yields CASSRRDREDGYTF.

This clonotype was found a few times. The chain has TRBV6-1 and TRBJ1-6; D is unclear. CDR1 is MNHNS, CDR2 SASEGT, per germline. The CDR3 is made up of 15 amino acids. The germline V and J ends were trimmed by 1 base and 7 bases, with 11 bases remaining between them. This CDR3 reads CASSEGGGLNSPLHF. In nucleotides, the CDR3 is TGTGCCAGCAGTGAAGGTGGCGGCTTAAATTCACCCCTCCACTTT.

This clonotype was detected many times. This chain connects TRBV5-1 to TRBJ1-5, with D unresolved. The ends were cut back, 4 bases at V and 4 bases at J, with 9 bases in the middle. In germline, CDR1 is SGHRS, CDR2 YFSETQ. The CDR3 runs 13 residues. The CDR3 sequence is CASSVTVNQPQHF. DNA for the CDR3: TGCGCCAGCAGCGTAACGGTAAATCAGCCCCAGCATTTT.

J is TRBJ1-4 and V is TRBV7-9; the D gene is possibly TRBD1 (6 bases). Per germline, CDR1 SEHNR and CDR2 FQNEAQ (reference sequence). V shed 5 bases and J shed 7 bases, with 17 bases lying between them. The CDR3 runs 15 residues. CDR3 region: CASSHGQPNPEKLFF. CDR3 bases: TGTGCCAGCAGCCACGGACAGCCAAACCCTGAAAAACTGTTTTTT.

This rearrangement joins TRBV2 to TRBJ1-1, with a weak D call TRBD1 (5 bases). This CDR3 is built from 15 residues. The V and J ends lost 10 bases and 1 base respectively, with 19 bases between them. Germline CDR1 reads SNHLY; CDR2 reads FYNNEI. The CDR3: CATSGRRDWNTEAFF. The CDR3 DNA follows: TGTGCCACCTCAGGGCGGAGGGATTGGAACACTGAAGCTTTCTTT.

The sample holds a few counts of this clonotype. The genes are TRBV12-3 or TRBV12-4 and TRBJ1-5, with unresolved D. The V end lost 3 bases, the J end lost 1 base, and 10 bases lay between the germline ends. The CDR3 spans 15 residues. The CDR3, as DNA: TGTGCCAGCAGTTTTGGTTCAGTAAGCAATCAGCCCCAGCATTTT. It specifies CASSFGSVSNQPQHF.

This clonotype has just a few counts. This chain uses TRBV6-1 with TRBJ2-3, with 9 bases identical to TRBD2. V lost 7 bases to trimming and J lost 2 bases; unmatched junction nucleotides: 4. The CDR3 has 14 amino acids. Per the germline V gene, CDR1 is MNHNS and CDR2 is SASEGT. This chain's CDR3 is CASTRLAVTDTQYF. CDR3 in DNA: TGTGCCAGCACTCGACTAGCGGTCACAGATACGCAGTATTTT.

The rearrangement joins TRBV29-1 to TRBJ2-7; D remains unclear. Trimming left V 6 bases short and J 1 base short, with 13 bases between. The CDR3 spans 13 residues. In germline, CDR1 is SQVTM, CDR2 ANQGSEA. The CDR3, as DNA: TGCAGCGTAGCCACTCCACCATCCTACGAGCAGTACTTC. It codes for CSVATPPSYEQYF.

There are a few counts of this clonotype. CDR3 DNA sequence: TGTGCCAGCAGCGTAGGTGGCACTGAAGCTTTCTTT. Protein sequence: CASSVGGTEAFF. The chain uses TRBV9 and TRBJ1-1; no reliable D call. V was clipped by 0 bases and J by 4 bases, with 4 bases between them. The V gene's germline CDR1 is SGDLS and CDR2 YYNGEE. There are 12 residues in the CDR3.